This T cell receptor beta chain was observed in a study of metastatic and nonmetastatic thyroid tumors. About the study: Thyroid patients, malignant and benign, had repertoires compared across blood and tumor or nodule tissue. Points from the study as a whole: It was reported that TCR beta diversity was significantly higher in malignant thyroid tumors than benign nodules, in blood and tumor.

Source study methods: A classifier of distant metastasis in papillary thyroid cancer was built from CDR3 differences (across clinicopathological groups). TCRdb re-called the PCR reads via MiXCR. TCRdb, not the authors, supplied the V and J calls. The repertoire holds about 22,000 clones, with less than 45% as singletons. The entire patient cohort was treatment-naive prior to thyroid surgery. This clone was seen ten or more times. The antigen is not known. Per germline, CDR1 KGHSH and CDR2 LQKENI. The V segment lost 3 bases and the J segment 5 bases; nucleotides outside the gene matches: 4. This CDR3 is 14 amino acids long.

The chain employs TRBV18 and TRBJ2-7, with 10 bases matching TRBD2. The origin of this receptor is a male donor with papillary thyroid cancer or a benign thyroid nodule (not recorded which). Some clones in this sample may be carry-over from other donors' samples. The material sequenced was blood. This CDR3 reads CASSPLAGEDEQYF. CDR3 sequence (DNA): TGTGCCAGCTCACCGCTAGCGGGGGAGGACGAGCAGTACTTC.